This T cell receptor beta chain was identified during a study of identical twins. One entry per CDR3 protein, called by TCRdb with MiXCR from the 5' RACE reads. The sample yields 640,000 or so distinct CDR3 sequences, around 6% seen once. The V gene lost 5 bases and the J gene lost 7 bases, with 15 bases spanning the gap. The germline V gene encodes CDR1 SGHDN and CDR2 FVKESK. The length of the CDR3 is 13 residues. This clonotype was counted a few times. The V gene is TRBV14, the J gene TRBJ2-7; D may be TRBD2 (6 bases). The TCR sequence derives from a man aged 18 to 29 in good health. The sequencing input was naive T cells sorted from blood. CDR3 amino acids: CASSYGSSYEQYV. The DNA for the CDR3 is TGTGCCAGCAGCTACGGGAGCTCGTATGAGCAGTACGTC.